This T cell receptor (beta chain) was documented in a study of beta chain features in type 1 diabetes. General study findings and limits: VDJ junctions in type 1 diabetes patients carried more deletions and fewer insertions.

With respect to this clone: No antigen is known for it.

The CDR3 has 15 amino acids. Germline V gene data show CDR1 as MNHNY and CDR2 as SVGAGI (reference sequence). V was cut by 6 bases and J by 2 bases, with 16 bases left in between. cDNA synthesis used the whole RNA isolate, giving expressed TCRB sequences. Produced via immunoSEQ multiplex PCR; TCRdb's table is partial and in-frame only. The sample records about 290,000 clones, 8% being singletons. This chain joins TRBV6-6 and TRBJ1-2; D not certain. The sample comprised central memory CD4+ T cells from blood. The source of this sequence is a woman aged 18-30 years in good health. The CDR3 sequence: CASSPQGAVNYGYTF. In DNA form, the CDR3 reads TGTGCCAGCAGCCCTCAAGGCGCAGTCAACTATGGCTACACCTTC.